This T cell receptor beta chain was obtained from a study of monozygotic twins with cystic fibrosis. Germline loops: CDR1 KGHSH, CDR2 LQKENI. The germline V and J ends were trimmed by 0 bases and 1 base, with 10 bases remaining between them. The CDR3 loop spans 17 amino acids. Libraries were prepared by immunoSEQ multiplex PCR; TCRdb keeps only in-frame clonotypes and omits some of them. The sample shows around 15,000 clones, 80% to 90% of them seen only once. The rearrangement uses TRBV18 and TRBJ2-6; no definite D call. The origin of this receptor is a boy aged 5-17 years with cystic fibrosis. The sequenced material came from blood. Here the CDR3 DNA reads TGTGCCAGCTCACCACCGGGCCTCGTGTCTGGGGCCAACGTCCTGACTTTC. It codes for CASSPPGLVSGANVLTF.